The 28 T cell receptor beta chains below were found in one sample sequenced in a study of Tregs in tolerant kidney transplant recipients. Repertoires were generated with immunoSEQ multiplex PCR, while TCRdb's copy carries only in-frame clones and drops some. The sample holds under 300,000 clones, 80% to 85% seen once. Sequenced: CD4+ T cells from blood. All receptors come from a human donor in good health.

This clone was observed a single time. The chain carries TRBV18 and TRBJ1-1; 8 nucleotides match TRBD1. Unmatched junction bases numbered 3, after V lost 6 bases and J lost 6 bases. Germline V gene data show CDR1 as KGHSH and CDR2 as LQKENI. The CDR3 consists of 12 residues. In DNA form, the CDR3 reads TGTGCCAGCTCTCGACAGGGGCCTGAAGCTTTCTTT. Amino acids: CASSRQGPEAFF.

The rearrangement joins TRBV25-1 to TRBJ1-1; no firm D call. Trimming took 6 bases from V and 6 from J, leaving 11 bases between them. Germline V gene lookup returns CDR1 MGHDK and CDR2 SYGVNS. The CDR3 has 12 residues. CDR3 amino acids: CASRMPQAEAFF. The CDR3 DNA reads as TGTGCCAGCAGAATGCCCCAGGCTGAAGCTTTCTTT.

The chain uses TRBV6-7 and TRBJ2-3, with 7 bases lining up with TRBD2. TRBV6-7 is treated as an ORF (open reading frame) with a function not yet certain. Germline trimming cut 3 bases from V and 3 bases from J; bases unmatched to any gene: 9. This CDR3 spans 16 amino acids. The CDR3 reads CASSYSGLQVTDTQYF. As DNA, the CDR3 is TGTGCCAGCAGTTATTCGGGACTACAGGTTACAGATACGCAGTATTTT.

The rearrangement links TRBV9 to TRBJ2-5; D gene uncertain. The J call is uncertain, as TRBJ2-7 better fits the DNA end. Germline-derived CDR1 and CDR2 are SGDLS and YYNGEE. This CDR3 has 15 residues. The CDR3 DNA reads TGTGCCAGCAGCGTAGCTGCTCTGGGGATGGACGAGCAGTACTTC. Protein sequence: CASSVAALGMDEQYF.

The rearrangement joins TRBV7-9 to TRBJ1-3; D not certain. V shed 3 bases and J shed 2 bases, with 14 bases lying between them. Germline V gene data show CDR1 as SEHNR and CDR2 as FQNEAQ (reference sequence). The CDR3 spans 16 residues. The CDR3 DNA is TGTGCCAGCAGCTTCGGCGCCCGGGGAACTGGAAACACCATATATTTT. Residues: CASSFGARGTGNTIYF.

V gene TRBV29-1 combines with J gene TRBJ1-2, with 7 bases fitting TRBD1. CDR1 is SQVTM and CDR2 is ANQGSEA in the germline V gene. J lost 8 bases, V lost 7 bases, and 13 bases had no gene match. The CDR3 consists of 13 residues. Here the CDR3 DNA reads TGCAGCGCCCTTTGGCAGGGGGGTGTCGGCTACACCTTC. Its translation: CSALWQGGVGYTF. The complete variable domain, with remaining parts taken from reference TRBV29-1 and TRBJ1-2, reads SAVISQKPSRDICQRGTSLTIQCQVDSQVTMMFWYRQQPGQSLTLIATANQGSEATYESGFVIDKFPISRPNLTFSTLTVSNMSPEDSSIYLCSALWQGGVGYTFGSGTRLTVV.

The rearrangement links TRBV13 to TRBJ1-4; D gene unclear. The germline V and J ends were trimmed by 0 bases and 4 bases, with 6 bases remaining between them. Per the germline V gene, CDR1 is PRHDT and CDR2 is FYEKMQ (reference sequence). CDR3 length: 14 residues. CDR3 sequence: CASSLGRNNEKLFF. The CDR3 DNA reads TGTGCCAGCAGCTTAGGGAGGAATAATGAAAAACTGTTTTTT.

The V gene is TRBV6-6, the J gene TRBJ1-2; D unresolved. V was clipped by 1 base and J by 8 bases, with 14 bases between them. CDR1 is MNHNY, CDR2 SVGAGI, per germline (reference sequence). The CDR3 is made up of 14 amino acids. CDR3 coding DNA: TGTGCCAGCAGTTACTATCCGCAAACGGGAGGCTACACCTTC. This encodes CASSYYPQTGGYTF.

The CDR3 bases are TGTGCCAGTAGTAGAGGACTAGCGGGGGTAGATACGCAGTATTTT. It specifies CASSRGLAGVDTQYF. The chain carries TRBV19 and TRBJ2-3; 13 positions agree with TRBD2. The CDR3 length is 15 residues. V lost 4 bases and J lost 5; bases outside the gene matches: 3. Germline CDR1 reads LNHDA; CDR2 reads SQIVND (reference sequence).

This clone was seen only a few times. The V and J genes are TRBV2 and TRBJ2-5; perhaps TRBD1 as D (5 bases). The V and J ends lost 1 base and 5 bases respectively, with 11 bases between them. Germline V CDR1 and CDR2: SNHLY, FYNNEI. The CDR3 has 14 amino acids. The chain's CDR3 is CASSEDRLRETQYF. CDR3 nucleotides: TGTGCCAGCAGTGAAGACAGGCTGCGGGAGACCCAGTACTTC.

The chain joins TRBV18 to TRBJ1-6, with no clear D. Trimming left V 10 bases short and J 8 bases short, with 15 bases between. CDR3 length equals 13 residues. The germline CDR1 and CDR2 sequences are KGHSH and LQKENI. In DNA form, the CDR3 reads TGTGCCACCAACCCCAGTACTGATTCACCCCTCCACTTT. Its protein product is CATNPSTDSPLHF. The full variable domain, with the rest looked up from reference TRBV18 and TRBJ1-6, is NAGVMQNPRHLVRRRGQEARLRCSPMKGHSHVYWYRQLPEEGLKFMVYLQKENIIDESGMPKERFSAEFPKEGPSILRIQQVVRGDSAAYFCATNPSTDSPLHFGNGTRLTVT.

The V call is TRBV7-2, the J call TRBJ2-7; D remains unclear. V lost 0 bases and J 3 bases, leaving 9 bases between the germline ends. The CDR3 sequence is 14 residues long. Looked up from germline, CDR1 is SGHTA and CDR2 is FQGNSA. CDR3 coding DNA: TGTGCCAGCAGCTTAGCGCAAAGGGTCTACGAGCAGTACTTC. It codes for CASSLAQRVYEQYF.

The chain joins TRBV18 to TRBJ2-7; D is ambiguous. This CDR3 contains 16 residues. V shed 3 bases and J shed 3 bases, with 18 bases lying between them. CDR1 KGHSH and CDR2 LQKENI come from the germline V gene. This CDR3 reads CASSPLGPIGVYEQYF. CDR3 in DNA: TGTGCCAGCTCACCCCTGGGCCCAATCGGCGTCTACGAGCAGTACTTC. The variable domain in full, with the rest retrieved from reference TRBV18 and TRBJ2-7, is NAGVMQNPRHLVRRRGQEARLRCSPMKGHSHVYWYRQLPEEGLKFMVYLQKENIIDESGMPKERFSAEFPKEGPSILRIQQVVRGDSAAYFCASSPLGPIGVYEQYFGPGTRLTVT.

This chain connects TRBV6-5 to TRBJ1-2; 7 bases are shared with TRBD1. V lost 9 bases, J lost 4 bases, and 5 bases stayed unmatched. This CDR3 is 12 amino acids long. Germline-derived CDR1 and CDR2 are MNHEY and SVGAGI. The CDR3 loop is CASRQGRYGYTF. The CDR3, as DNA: TGTGCCAGTCGACAGGGCCGCTATGGCTACACCTTC.

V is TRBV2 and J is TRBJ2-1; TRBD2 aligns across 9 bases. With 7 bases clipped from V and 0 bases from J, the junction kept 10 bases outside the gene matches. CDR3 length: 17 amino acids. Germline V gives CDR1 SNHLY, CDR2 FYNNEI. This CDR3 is CASKETSGGSSYNEQFF. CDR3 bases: TGTGCCAGCAAGGAGACTAGCGGAGGGAGCTCCTACAATGAGCAGTTCTTC.

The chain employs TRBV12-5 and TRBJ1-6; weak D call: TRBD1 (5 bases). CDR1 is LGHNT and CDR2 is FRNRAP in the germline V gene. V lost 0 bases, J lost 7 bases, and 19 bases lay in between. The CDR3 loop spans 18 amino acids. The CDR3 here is CASGLVVSGALENSPLHF. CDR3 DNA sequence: TGTGCTAGTGGTTTGGTAGTATCCGGGGCCCTGGAAAATTCACCCCTCCACTTT.

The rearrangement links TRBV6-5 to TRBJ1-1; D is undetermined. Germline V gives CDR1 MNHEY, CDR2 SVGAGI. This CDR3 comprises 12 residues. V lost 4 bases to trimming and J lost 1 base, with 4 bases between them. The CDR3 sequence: CASSSGNTEAFF. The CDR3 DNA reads TGTGCCAGCAGTTCAGGGAACACTGAAGCTTTCTTT.

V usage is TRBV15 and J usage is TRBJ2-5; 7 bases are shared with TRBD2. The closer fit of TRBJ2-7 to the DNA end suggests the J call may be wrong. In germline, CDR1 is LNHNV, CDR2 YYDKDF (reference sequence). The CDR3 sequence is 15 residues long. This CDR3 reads CATSRRLARTYEQYF. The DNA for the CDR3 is TGTGCCACCAGCAGGCGACTAGCTCGGACCTACGAGCAGTACTTC.

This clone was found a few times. The chain's CDR3 is CAIQDRRSYEQYF. The CDR3 bases are TGTGCCATCCAGGACAGGCGCTCCTACGAGCAGTACTTC. The V gene is TRBV6-1, the J gene TRBJ2-7, with 7 bases fitting TRBD1. The J segment lost 0 bases and the V segment lost 10 bases, leaving 6 bases of the junction unmatched. Germline CDR1 is MNHNS and CDR2 is SASEGT. CDR3 length: 13 residues.

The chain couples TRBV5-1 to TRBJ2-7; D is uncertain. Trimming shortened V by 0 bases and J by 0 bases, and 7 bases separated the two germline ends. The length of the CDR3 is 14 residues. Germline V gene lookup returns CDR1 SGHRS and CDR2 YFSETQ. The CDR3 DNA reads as TGCGCCAGCAGCTTGGACGGCAACTCCTACGAGCAGTACTTC. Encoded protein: CASSLDGNSYEQYF.

CDR3 residues: CASSSGTGGASNEKLFF. The CDR3 nucleotides read TGTGCCAGCAGCTCCGGGACAGGGGGCGCATCTAATGAAAAACTGTTTTTT. The V call is TRBV11-1, the J call TRBJ1-4, with 12 positions matching TRBD1. This CDR3 is built from 17 residues. The germline V gene encodes CDR1 SGHAT and CDR2 FQDESV (reference sequence). Germline trimming cut 4 bases from V and 3 bases from J; bases unmatched to any gene: 6.

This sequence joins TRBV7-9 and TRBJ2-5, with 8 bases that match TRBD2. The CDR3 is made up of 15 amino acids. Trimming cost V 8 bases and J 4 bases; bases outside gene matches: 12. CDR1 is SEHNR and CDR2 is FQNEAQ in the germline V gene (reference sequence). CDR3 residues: CASASQAGAGETQYF. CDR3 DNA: TGTGCCAGCGCGTCCCAAGCGGGAGCGGGAGAGACCCAGTACTTC.

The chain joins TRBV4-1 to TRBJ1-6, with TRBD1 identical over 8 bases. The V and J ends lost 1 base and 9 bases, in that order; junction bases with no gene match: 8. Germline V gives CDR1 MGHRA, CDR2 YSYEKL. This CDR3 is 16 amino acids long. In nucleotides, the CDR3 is TGCGCCAGCAGCCAAGCCCAGACAGGGGCGAGTTCACCCCTCCACTTT. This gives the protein CASSQAQTGASSPLHF.

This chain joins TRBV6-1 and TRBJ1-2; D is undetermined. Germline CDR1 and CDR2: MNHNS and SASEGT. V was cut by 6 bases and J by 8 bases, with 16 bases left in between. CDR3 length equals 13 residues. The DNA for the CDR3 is TGTGCCAGCAGACCTACTGAGGGCTGGGGCTACACCTTC. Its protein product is CASRPTEGWGYTF.

CDR3 in amino acids: CVTGQGAGEAFF. CDR3 bases: TGTGTCACGGGACAGGGGGCGGGAGAAGCTTTCTTT. The V gene is TRBV6-5, the J gene TRBJ1-1; 12 bases are a match to TRBD1. The CDR3 runs 12 residues. Per germline, CDR1 MNHEY and CDR2 SVGAGI.

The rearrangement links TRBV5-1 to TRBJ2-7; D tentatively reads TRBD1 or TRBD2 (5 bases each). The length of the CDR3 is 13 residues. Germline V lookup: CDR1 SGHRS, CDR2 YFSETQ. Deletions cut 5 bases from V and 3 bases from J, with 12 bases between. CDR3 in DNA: TGCGCCAGCAGTCGGGACCGCGGCTACGAGCAGTACTTC. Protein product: CASSRDRGYEQYF.

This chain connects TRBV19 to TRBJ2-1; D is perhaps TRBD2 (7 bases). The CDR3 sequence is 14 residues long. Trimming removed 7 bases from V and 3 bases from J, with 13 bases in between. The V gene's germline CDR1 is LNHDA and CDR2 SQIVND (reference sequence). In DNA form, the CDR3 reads TGTGCCAGTACCCCGGGGGGCCACTACAATGAGCAGTTCTTC. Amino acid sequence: CASTPGGHYNEQFF. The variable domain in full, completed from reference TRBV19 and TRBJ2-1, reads DGGITQSPKYLFRKEGQNVTLSCEQNLNHDAMYWYRQDPGQGLRLIYYSQIVNDFQKGDIAEGYSVSREKKESFPLTVTSAQKNPTAFYLCASTPGGHYNEQFFGPGTRLTVL.

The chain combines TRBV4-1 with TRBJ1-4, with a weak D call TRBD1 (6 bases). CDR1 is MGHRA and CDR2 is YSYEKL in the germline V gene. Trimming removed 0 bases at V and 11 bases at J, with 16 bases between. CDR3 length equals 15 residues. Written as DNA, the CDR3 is TGCGCCAGCAGCCAAGAGGCTCAAAGGGGGGGTAAACTGTTTTTT. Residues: CASSQEAQRGGKLFF.